One sample yielded the 32 T cell receptor beta chains listed below, sequenced in a study of metastatic and nonmetastatic thyroid tumors. All patients reached thyroid surgery having received no treatment beforehand. From the PCR reads, TCRdb re-called clones with MiXCR. The table includes about 40,000 clones, approximately 13% detected once. Sequencing was performed on blood. The receptors stem from a female donor with papillary thyroid cancer or a benign thyroid nodule (not recorded which). Some clones in this sample may be carry-over from other donors' samples.

In this sample, this clone turned up many times. The chain links TRBV5-4 to TRBJ2-7, with 7 nucleotides matching TRBD1. CDR3 length: 15 residues. CDR1 is SGHNT and CDR2 is YYREEE in the germline V gene (reference sequence). V was pared by 0 bases and J by 3 bases, with 6 bases of the junction left unmatched. The DNA of the CDR3 is TGTGCCAGCAGCTTGGGAGGGGACAGAGTCTACGAGCAGTACTTC. Encoded protein: CASSLGGDRVYEQYF. Variable domain in full (rest from reference TRBV5-4 and TRBJ2-7): ETGVTQSPTHLIKTRGQQVTLRCSSQSGHNTVSWYQQALGQGPQFIFQYYREEENGRGNFPPRFSGLQFPNYSSELNVNALELDDSALYLCASSLGGDRVYEQYFGPGTRLTVT.

This clone appeared many times. V gene TRBV18 combines with J gene TRBJ2-7, with TRBD2 matching over 12 bases. CDR3 length: 14 residues. The germline V gene has CDR1 KGHSH and CDR2 LQKENI. V dropped 6 bases and J dropped 4; count of bases not matched to a gene: 4. The CDR3 region is CASSFGTSGYEQYF. The CDR3 coding sequence is TGTGCCAGCTCGTTCGGGACTAGCGGGTACGAGCAGTACTTC.

The J gene is TRBJ2-1, the V gene TRBV15; D unclear. V lost 7 bases and J 0 bases, leaving 13 bases between the germline ends. The CDR3 contains 15 residues. The germline CDR1 and CDR2 sequences are LNHNV and YYDKDF (reference sequence). The CDR3 region is CATTPVADSYNEQFF. Here the CDR3 DNA reads TGTGCCACCACCCCTGTGGCCGACTCCTACAATGAGCAGTTCTTC.

This clone was observed many times. The rearrangement joins TRBV9 to TRBJ2-6; D not resolved. Trimming left V 3 bases short and J 4 bases short, with 11 bases between. The V gene's germline CDR1 is SGDLS and CDR2 YYNGEE. The CDR3 is 15 residues long. For the CDR3, the DNA is TGTGCCAGCAGCGGACTTCCCTCGGGGGCCAACGTCCTGACTTTC. It specifies CASSGLPSGANVLTF.

This clone has ten or more counts. Written as DNA, the CDR3 is TGTGCCAGCACTCAGGGCGTTTGGGGTTCACCCCTCCACTTT. It specifies CASTQGVWGSPLHF. The V and J genes are TRBV2 and TRBJ1-6, with D maybe TRBD1 (5 bases). The ends were cut back, 7 bases at V and 9 bases at J, with 16 bases in the middle. This CDR3 contains 14 residues. The germline gives CDR1 SNHLY, CDR2 FYNNEI.

This clone was seen only a few times. One end of the junction does not line up with germline, which may come from a read error. The chain joins TRBV28 to TRBJ2-7; tentatively, D is TRBD1 (5 bases). Germline values: CDR1 MDHEN, CDR2 SYDVKM. The CDR3 totals 14 residues. CDR3 coding DNA: TGTGCCAGCAGTCCGACAGTGACCCTCTACGGGCAGTACTTC. Its translation is CASSPTVTLYGQYF. The full variable domain, rest sourced from reference TRBV28 and TRBJ2-7, is DVKVTQSSRYLVKRTGEKVFLECVQDMDHENMFWYRQDPGLGLRLIYFSYDVKMKEKGDIPEGYSVSREKKERFSLILESASTNQTSMYLCASSPTVTLYGQYFGPGTRLTVT.

This clone has a count of ten or more. The chain employs TRBV4-1 and TRBJ2-7; D assignment may be TRBD1 or TRBD2 (5 bases each). Deletions cut 1 base from V and 1 base from J, with 17 bases between. The CDR3 totals 17 residues. Germline-derived CDR1 and CDR2 are MGHRA and YSYEKL. The CDR3 DNA sequence: TGCGCCAGCAGCCAAGTATTCCGGGACGGAGGATCCTACGAGCAGTACTTC. This codes for CASSQVFRDGGSYEQYF.

This clone appeared a single time. Relative to the germline gene, one junction end is altered; a read error may explain this. The chain couples TRBV7-7 to TRBJ2-3; a weak D match, TRBD2 (6 bases). CDR1 is SSHAT and CDR2 is FNYEAQ in the germline V gene (reference sequence). The CDR3 extends over 13 amino acids. The CDR3 DNA reads TGTGCTAGCAGATTTTCCGCGGGGGATACGCAGTATTTT. This codes for CASRFSAGDTQYF.

In regard to this clone: Just one base apart from a much larger clone, this may be a read error. V is TRBV2 and J is TRBJ2-5; TRBD2 agrees at 16 bases. V dropped 10 bases and J dropped 5; count of bases not matched to a gene: 16. CDR1 and CDR2 (germline): SNHLY, FYNNEI. The CDR3 contains 18 residues. This CDR3 is CANSRGTSGRVGAETQYF. The CDR3 DNA reads TGTGCCAACAGCCGCGGGACTAGCGGGAGGGTCGGTGCGGAGACCCAGTACTTC. The whole variable domain, remainder taken from reference TRBV2 and TRBJ2-5, is EPEVTQTPSHQVTQMGQEVILRCVPISNHLYFYWYRQILGQKVEFLVSFYNNEISEKSEIFDDQFSVERPDGSNFTLKIRSTKLEDSAMYFCANSRGTSGRVGAETQYFGPGTRLLVL.

The chain recombines TRBV4-1 with TRBJ1-6; the D gene is possibly TRBD1 (6 bases). The CDR3 totals 17 residues. Germline V CDR1 and CDR2: MGHRA, YSYEKL. With 3 bases removed from V and 7 bases from J, the gap between germline ends came to 19 bases. The CDR3 region is CASSHATGRGTNSPLHF. The CDR3 coding sequence is TGCGCCAGCAGCCATGCGACGGGCAGGGGCACCAATTCACCCCTCCACTTT.

This clone came up a few times. Different DNA sequences within this sample yield the same CDR3. V usage is TRBV6-1 and J usage is TRBJ2-7, with D perhaps matching TRBD2 (7 bases). Germline CDR1 is MNHNS and CDR2 is SASEGT. Trimming shortened V by 6 bases and J by 7 bases, and 16 bases separated the two germline ends. The CDR3 consists of 13 residues. CDR3 coding DNA: TGTGCCAGCAGCGGGGGGCCTTCGGGTGAGCAGTACTTC. Translated, it gives CASSGGPSGEQYF.

Ten or more counts support this clone. The same CDR3 is also encoded by other DNA sequences in this sample. The chain couples TRBV2 to TRBJ1-5, with D perhaps matching TRBD1 (6 bases). The V end lost 1 base, the J end lost 6 bases, and 7 bases lay between the germline ends. This CDR3 has 13 amino acids. The germline CDR1 and CDR2 sequences are SNHLY and FYNNEI. CDR3 DNA: TGTGCCAGCAGTGAAGGAGGGGGTCAGCCCCAGCATTTT. Translating gives CASSEGGGQPQHF.

This clone was picked up many times. This chain joins TRBV20-1 and TRBJ2-3; D perhaps matches TRBD2 (6 bases). This CDR3 spans 16 amino acids. V lost 6 bases and J lost 0, with 19 bases in between. Germline-derived CDR1 and CDR2 are DFQATT and SNEGSKA (reference sequence). This CDR3 reads CSALRLATSSTDTQYF. The CDR3 DNA follows: TGCAGTGCACTTCGTTTAGCGACTAGTAGCACAGATACGCAGTATTTT.

Ten or more counts support this clone. The chain has TRBV10-3 and TRBJ2-7; 9 nucleotides match TRBD1. The length of the CDR3 is 16 residues. J was trimmed by 5 bases and V by 3 bases; bases with no gene match: 11. Looked up from germline, CDR1 is ENHRY and CDR2 is SYGVKD. CDR3 nucleotide sequence: TGTGCCATCAGTGATTCACCAGGACAGGGGCCGGACGAGCAGTACTTC. Its protein is CAISDSPGQGPDEQYF.

This clone was seen ten or more times. This chain links TRBV10-3 with TRBJ2-1; 7 bases agree with TRBD2. The J segment lost 2 bases and the V segment lost 2 bases, leaving 3 bases of the junction unmatched. This CDR3 is built from 15 residues. Germline CDR1 ENHRY, CDR2 SYGVKD. CDR3 sequence: CAISEGLAAYNEQFF. In DNA, the CDR3 is TGTGCCATCAGTGAGGGCCTAGCGGCCTACAATGAGCAGTTCTTC.

This clone came up many times. The CDR3 sequence: CASSRGQVGISGANVLTF. The CDR3 DNA is TGCGCCAGCAGCCGTGGACAGGTTGGAATCTCTGGGGCCAACGTCCTGACTTTC. The rearrangement uses TRBV4-1 and TRBJ2-6; 7 positions agree with TRBD1. The trim removed 4 bases at V and 0 bases at J, leaving 9 bases unmatched. Germline V CDR1 and CDR2: MGHRA, YSYEKL. This CDR3 region has 18 residues.

Within the sample, this clone is medium-sized. The chain combines TRBV6-1 with TRBJ2-1, with D possibly matching TRBD1 (8 bases). The CDR3 loop spans 13 amino acids. The V and J ends lost 4 bases and 14 bases respectively, with 18 bases between them. Germline CDR1 and CDR2: MNHNS and SASEGT. CDR3 bases: TGTGCCAGCAGTGGAGGACAGGGAGGGAGGGAGTTCTTC. Its protein is CASSGGQGGREFF.

Ten or more counts support this clone. The genes are TRBV19 and TRBJ1-1; weak D call: TRBD1 (5 bases). The ends were cut back, 1 base at V and 7 bases at J, with 16 bases in the middle. Germline CDR1 reads LNHDA; CDR2 reads SQIVND (reference sequence). The CDR3 totals 15 residues. The CDR3 DNA reads TGTGCCAGTAGTATAGGGACATATTCGATGGGTGAAGCTTTCTTT. Its translation: CASSIGTYSMGEAFF.

This clone has more than one count but fewer than ten. A much larger clonotype is one base distant, so this may be a read error. This chain joins TRBV6-1 and TRBJ2-1, with 7 bases fitting TRBD1. Matching the DNA end better, TRBJ2-5 makes the J call doubtful. Looked up from germline, CDR1 is MNHNS and CDR2 is SASEGT. CDR3 size: 13 residues. The CDR3 spells CAFGRTGQETQYF. Written as DNA, the CDR3 is TGTGCCTTTGGAAGGACAGGTCAGGAGACCCAGTACTTC.

As concerns this clone: With a much larger clone just one base away, this may be a read error. This chain joins TRBV5-1 and TRBJ2-1; no clear D. This CDR3 spans 13 amino acids. The V end lost 1 base, the J end lost 6 bases, and 8 bases lay between the germline ends. Germline V gene lookup returns CDR1 SGHRS and CDR2 YFSETQ. The CDR3 protein is CASSLWTSNEQFF. CDR3 coding DNA: TGCGCCAGCAGCTTGTGGACGTCCAATGAGCAGTTCTTC.

V is TRBV13 and J is TRBJ2-2; a weak D match, TRBD2 (5 bases). Trimming took off 5 bases at V and 3 bases at J, with 22 bases between the two ends. Germline CDR1 is PRHDT and CDR2 is FYEKMQ (reference sequence). The CDR3 runs 18 residues. The CDR3 here is CASSPSLLADYHTGELFF. CDR3 DNA: TGTGCCAGCAGCCCATCCCTCCTAGCTGATTATCACACCGGGGAGCTGTTTTTT.

This clone was seen a few times. J is TRBJ2-7 and V is TRBV10-2, with 8 nucleotides matching TRBD2. From germline, CDR1 is WSHSY and CDR2 SAAADI. Trimming at V came to 6 bases and at J to 3 bases, leaving 7 bases not matched to a gene. This CDR3 region has 14 residues. The CDR3, as DNA: TGCGCCAGCAGCGGACTAGCTGAACTCTACGAGCAGTACTTC. Translated: CASSGLAELYEQYF.

This clone was seen at least ten times. CDR3: CASSGTEGLAGGDEQFF. The CDR3 nucleotides are TGTGCCAGCAGTGGGACCGAGGGACTAGCGGGAGGAGATGAGCAGTTCTTC. The rearrangement joins TRBV2 to TRBJ2-1; 15 positions agree with TRBD2. Germline CDR1 is SNHLY and CDR2 is FYNNEI. V lost 4 bases to trimming and J lost 8 bases; unmatched junction nucleotides: 9. The CDR3 runs to 17 residues.

This clone turned up a few times. The chain has TRBV15 and TRBJ2-7, with 8 nucleotides matching TRBD2. V was pared by 2 bases and J by 5 bases, with 8 bases of the junction left unmatched. Germline CDR1 and CDR2: LNHNV and YYDKDF (reference sequence). The CDR3 runs to 15 residues. The CDR3 reads CATSRYVGRANEQYF. CDR3 coding DNA: TGTGCCACCAGCAGATATGTCGGGAGGGCGAACGAGCAGTACTTC.

V gene TRBV20-1 combines with J gene TRBJ2-3, with D perhaps matching TRBD1 (5 bases). This CDR3 has 14 residues. With 8 bases removed from V and 2 bases from J, the gap between germline ends came to 17 bases. The germline V gene encodes CDR1 DFQATT and CDR2 SNEGSKA (reference sequence). The CDR3 loop reads CSSHLGRNTDTQYF. In nucleotides, the CDR3 is TGCAGTTCCCACCTGGGGCGGAACACAGATACGCAGTATTTT.

There are many counts of this clone. The rearrangement joins TRBV24-1 to TRBJ2-3; D is undetermined. The CDR3 has 16 residues. Deletions cut 2 bases from V and 4 bases from J, with 15 bases between. Germline CDR1 reads KGHDR; CDR2 reads SFDVKD. The CDR3 DNA reads TGTGCCACCAGTGATTCCGCAGTCGAGGTCGCAGATACGCAGTATTTT. Encoded protein: CATSDSAVEVADTQYF.

This clone has a count of ten or more. This sequence joins TRBV5-4 and TRBJ2-3, with TRBD2 matching 7 bases. The germline gives CDR1 SGHNT, CDR2 YYREEE (reference sequence). V was pared by 2 bases and J by 0 bases, with 6 bases of the junction left unmatched. The CDR3 is 16 residues long. CDR3 sequence reads: CASSLKAGPSTDTQYF. CDR3 DNA sequence: TGTGCCAGCAGCTTAAAAGCGGGACCTAGCACAGATACGCAGTATTTT.

The chain joins TRBV20-1 to TRBJ2-3; TRBD2 matches 9 bases. From germline, CDR1 is DFQATT and CDR2 SNEGSKA (reference sequence). J was trimmed by 4 bases and V by 6 bases; bases with no gene match: 8. The CDR3 covers 14 residues. The CDR3 reads CSASIAGVSDTQYF. The CDR3 DNA sequence: TGCAGTGCAAGCATAGCGGGAGTGTCAGATACGCAGTATTTT.

There are many counts of this clone. The CDR3 DNA sequence: TGTGCCAGTAGTAAAAGGGACGGCACCGGGGAGCTGTTTTTT. Encoded protein: CASSKRDGTGELFF. The chain is built from TRBV19 and TRBJ2-2; the D gene could be TRBD1 or TRBD2 (5 bases each). The V gene's germline CDR1 is LNHDA and CDR2 SQIVND (reference sequence). Trimming stripped 4 bases from V and 4 bases from J, with 10 bases between. This CDR3 spans 14 amino acids.

For this clone: This may be a read error: a much more frequent sequence differs by one nucleotide. This CDR3 reads CASSLGGDREIQYF. The DNA for the CDR3 is TGCGCCAGCAGCTTGGGAGGGGATCGAGAGATCCAGTACTTC. The chain carries TRBV5-1 and TRBJ1-1; D is perhaps TRBD1 or TRBD2 (5 bases each). Gene TRBJ2-5 matches the end of the DNA better, so the J call may be wrong. The CDR3 length is 14 residues. CDR1 and CDR2 from the germline V gene are SGHRS and YFSETQ.

Many counts were recorded for this clone. This chain links TRBV13 with TRBJ1-4; D is unresolved. This CDR3 has 13 amino acids. Between the trimmed V and J ends, which lost 6 bases and 4 bases, there was a span of 9 bases. Germline CDR1 is PRHDT and CDR2 is FYEKMQ (reference sequence). CDR3 residues: CASRLQSNEKLFF. The CDR3 nucleotides are TGTGCCAGCAGACTACAGAGTAATGAAAAACTGTTTTTT.

About this clone: With a much larger clone just one base away, this may be a read error. The V and J genes are TRBV5-1 and TRBJ2-5; 10 nucleotides agree with TRBD2. This CDR3 region has 17 residues. Germline CDR1 is SGHRS and CDR2 is YFSETQ. Trimming at V came to 1 base and at J to 5 bases, leaving 11 bases not matched to a gene. CDR3: CASSLSRIAGGSETQYF. CDR3 DNA: TGCGCCAGCAGCTTGTCCCGGATAGCGGGAGGTTCGGAGACCCAGTACTTC.